Presented here are 13 T cell receptor beta chains from one specimen sequenced in a study of cytomegalovirus exposure and HLA in healthy donors. It was with 60 Vbeta and 13 Jbeta primers that the PCR ran. Method: immunoSEQ multiplex PCR; TCRdb's copy keeps in-frame clones and lacks some. The sample consists of 110,000 to 150,000 clones, 80% to 90% of them appearing once. Sequenced: PBMCs. These receptors were taken from a woman aged 40 to 49 in good health and CMV-seropositive.

This chain uses TRBV19 with TRBJ2-5, with TRBD2 matching 9 bases. The germline gives CDR1 LNHDA, CDR2 SQIVND (reference sequence). The CDR3 runs 15 residues. V dropped 4 bases and J dropped 3; count of bases not matched to a gene: 6. The CDR3 nucleotides are TGTGCCAGTAGTACAGCGGGAGGTGGGAAAGAGACCCAGTACTTC. Encoded protein: CASSTAGGGKETQYF.

This clone was seen only a few times. The chain carries TRBV19 and TRBJ2-3, with 9 bases lining up with TRBD1. Germline CDR1 and CDR2: LNHDA and SQIVND (reference sequence). The length of the CDR3 is 14 residues. V trimming: 4 bases; J trimming: 4 bases; junction bases outside the gene matches: 3. The CDR3 loop reads CASSKDRGADTQYF. The CDR3 region has the DNA TGTGCCAGTAGTAAGGACAGGGGAGCAGATACGCAGTATTTT. Based on the CDR3 plus reference TRBV19 and TRBJ2-3, the full variable domain is DGGITQSPKYLFRKEGQNVTLSCEQNLNHDAMYWYRQDPGQGLRLIYYSQIVNDFQKGDIAEGYSVSREKKESFPLTVTSAQKNPTAFYLCASSKDRGADTQYFGPGTRLTVL.

This chain uses TRBV27 with TRBJ1-2, with a tentative D call TRBD1 (6 bases). The germline gives CDR1 MNHEY, CDR2 SMNVEV (reference sequence). There are 16 residues in the CDR3. The ends were cut back, 5 bases at V and 0 bases at J, with 16 bases in the middle. CDR3 amino acids: CASSVRRQDSNYGYTF. The DNA for the CDR3 is TGTGCCAGCAGTGTAAGGAGACAGGATTCTAACTATGGCTACACCTTC.

This chain connects TRBV7-2 to TRBJ2-5, with 13 bases lining up with TRBD2. The germline CDR1 and CDR2 sequences are SGHTA and FQGNSA. The CDR3 consists of 18 residues. V dropped 2 bases and J dropped 3; count of bases not matched to a gene: 9. DNA for the CDR3: TGTGCCAGCAGCTTAACCTACCAGGGACTAGCGGGGAAAGAGACCCAGTACTTC. Amino acid sequence: CASSLTYQGLAGKETQYF.

The chain couples TRBV6-5 to TRBJ2-1; D remains ambiguous. There are 15 residues in the CDR3. The V end lost 7 bases, the J end lost 0 bases, and 13 bases lay between the germline ends. Germline V gives CDR1 MNHEY, CDR2 SVGAGI. The CDR3 sequence is CASTDDLSSYNEQFF. CDR3 in DNA: TGTGCCAGCACCGACGACTTAAGCTCCTACAATGAGCAGTTCTTC.

As to this clone: Additional DNA sequences in this sample encode the identical CDR3. This chain joins TRBV18 and TRBJ1-2; no clear D. This CDR3 comprises 12 residues. Germline V CDR1 and CDR2: KGHSH, LQKENI. The V gene lost 3 bases and the J gene lost 7 bases, with 9 bases spanning the gap. The CDR3 here is CASSPSGGGYTF. The CDR3 nucleotides read TGTGCCAGCTCACCCAGTGGTGGTGGCTACACCTTC. Full variable domain (rest looked up from reference TRBV18 and TRBJ1-2): NAGVMQNPRHLVRRRGQEARLRCSPMKGHSHVYWYRQLPEEGLKFMVYLQKENIIDESGMPKERFSAEFPKEGPSILRIQQVVRGDSAAYFCASSPSGGGYTFGSGTRLTVV.

This chain connects TRBV6-5 to TRBJ1-3; D ambiguous. The V end was cut by 0 bases, the J end by 0 bases, with 9 bases between. Germline CDR1 reads MNHEY; CDR2 reads SVGAGI. This CDR3 contains 16 residues. The CDR3 here is CASSYSNTGSGNTIYF. The CDR3, as DNA: TGTGCCAGCAGTTACTCCAACACGGGCTCTGGAAACACCATATATTTT.

V and J are TRBV4-1 and TRBJ2-7; TRBD2 might be the D (5 bases). V lost 6 bases to trimming and J lost 0 bases, with 18 bases between them. This CDR3 comprises 16 residues. Germline loops: CDR1 MGHRA, CDR2 YSYEKL. The CDR3 sequence: CASSTAWGASSYEQYF. In DNA, the CDR3 is TGCGCCAGCAGTACTGCCTGGGGAGCTAGCTCCTACGAGCAGTACTTC.

The gene calls are TRBV6-1 and TRBJ1-5; possible D gene TRBD1, 6 bases. The CDR3 has 14 residues. The germline gives CDR1 MNHNS, CDR2 SASEGT. V lost 2 bases and J 4 bases, leaving 9 bases between the germline ends. In nucleotides, the CDR3 is TGTGCCAGCAGTGAACGGACAGAGAATCAGCCCCAGCATTTT. This translates into CASSERTENQPQHF.

This clone came up once. V is TRBV29-1 and J is TRBJ2-1; a weak D match, TRBD1 (6 bases). Germline-derived CDR1 and CDR2 are SQVTM and ANQGSEA. V was shortened by 5 bases and J by 7 bases, with 9 bases between the two germline ends. The CDR3 extends over 11 amino acids. CDR3 bases: TGCAGCGTTTACCAGGGGAATGAGCAGTTCTTC. Translated: CSVYQGNEQFF.

The chain carries TRBV6-1 and TRBJ2-3, with D possibly matching TRBD1 (6 bases). This CDR3 contains 14 residues. The V end lost 1 base, the J end lost 4 bases, and 9 bases lay between the germline ends. The germline gives CDR1 MNHNS, CDR2 SASEGT. The DNA of the CDR3 is TGTGCCAGCAGTGAAGTCGAGGGGGCAGATACGCAGTATTTT. This translates into CASSEVEGADTQYF.

This clone came up a few times. The rearrangement uses TRBV29-1 and TRBJ2-5; TRBD2 matches at 7 bases. This CDR3 is built from 12 residues. V lost 4 bases to trimming and J lost 3 bases; unmatched junction nucleotides: 2. Germline V gene lookup returns CDR1 SQVTM and CDR2 ANQGSEA. In DNA form, the CDR3 reads TGCAGCGTTGGGGGGGGAGAAGAGACCCAGTACTTC. This encodes CSVGGGEETQYF.

This clone was observed a handful of times. This chain connects TRBV11-2 to TRBJ1-3; D is uncertain. V lost 5 bases, J lost 0 bases, and 5 bases lay in between. The CDR3 extends over 13 amino acids. CDR1 is SGHAT, CDR2 FQNNGV, per germline. This chain's CDR3 is CASSHSSGNTIYF. CDR3 DNA: TGTGCCAGCAGCCATAGCTCTGGAAACACCATATATTTT.